These T cell receptor beta chains were read from a single sample in a study of blood T cell repertoires in COVID-19. Sequencing used immunoSEQ multiplex PCR; TCRdb keeps in-frame clones, though not all of them. The repertoire holds about 130,000 clones, with over 75% as singletons. Sequenced input: peripheral blood. The receptors were sampled from a woman aged 60 to 75 with acute or convalescent COVID-19. Both conserved end residues are part of each CDR3. The D gene is left open where the match is weak. Expanded clones are given a class, and other clones once, few, many or no size at all.

D gene,J gene,clone size,V gene,CDR3 DNA,CDR3 protein
TRBD1,TRBJ1-4,few,TRBV6-5,TGTGCCACCCCGGGACAGGGCCGAAAACTGTTTTTT,CATPGQGRKLFF
NA,TRBJ2-4,NA,TRBV24-1,TGTGCCACCAGTGATCTCAGGGGCGAGGCGAAAACCAAAAACATTCAGTACTTC,CATSDLRGEAKTKNIQYF
TRBD2,TRBJ2-1,NA,TRBV29-1,TGCAGCGTGGAAGACTTGGCGGGAGGCGGTGAGCAGTTCTTC,CSVEDLAGGGEQFF
NA,TRBJ2-3,NA,TRBV14,TGTGCCAGCAGCCCAGGGGGGCCCACAGATACGCAGTATTTT,CASSPGGPTDTQYF
NA,TRBJ2-5,NA,TRBV5-4,TGTGCCAGCAGCCCGACCGGGAACGGGGAGACCCAGTACTTC,CASSPTGNGETQYF
NA,TRBJ2-3,NA,TRBV5-5,TGTGCCAGCACCCTGAGAGCCGGGGGTGGGGATACGCAGTATTTT,CASTLRAGGGDTQYF
NA,TRBJ1-2,NA,TRBV2,TGTGCCAGCAGTTCAACAGGGTTTGGCTACACCTTC,CASSSTGFGYTF
TRBD2,TRBJ2-1,NA,TRBV24-1,TGTGCCACCAGTGACCAATTAGCGGGTTTCCACAATGAGCAGTTCTTC,CATSDQLAGFHNEQFF
NA,TRBJ2-2,NA,TRBV30,TGTGCCTGGAGTGCAGGTACCGGGGAGCTGTTTTTT,CAWSAGTGELFF
NA,TRBJ1-3,once,TRBV5-8,TGTGCCAGCAGCTTCCCGTCCCCGGTTTCTGGAAACACCATATATTTT,CASSFPSPVSGNTIYF
NA,TRBJ1-3,NA,TRBV9,TGTGCCAGCCGCGTTCTTGGAAACACCATATATTTT,CASRVLGNTIYF
NA,TRBJ1-1,NA,TRBV14,TGTGCCAGCAGCCAAGTTGCGGGCACTGAAGCTTTCTTT,CASSQVAGTEAFF
TRBD2,TRBJ2-3,NA,TRBV18,TGTGCCAGCTCACCGAGCCCGGGACTAGTGTCAGATACGCAGTATTTT,CASSPSPGLVSDTQYF
NA,TRBJ1-5,NA,TRBV5-6,TGTGCCAGCAGCTTGGGGGCAGCACAGGGTGGCAATCAGCCCCAGCATTTT,CASSLGAAQGGNQPQHF
TRBD1,TRBJ1-1,NA,TRBV9,TGTGCCAGCAGCCCCCCCTCCGGGGACAGGGGTCCTAACACTGAAGCTTTCTTT,CASSPPSGDRGPNTEAFF
TRBD1,TRBJ1-2,NA,TRBV27,TGTGCCAGCAGTTTTCTAGCACCGGGACAGGGAAAAGCTAACTATGGCTACACCTTC,CASSFLAPGQGKANYGYTF
NA,TRBJ1-5,NA,TRBV5-1,TGCGCCAGCAGCTTGGGGGCTCTGGATAGCAATCAGCCCCAGCATTTT,CASSLGALDSNQPQHF
NA,TRBJ2-1,once,TRBV24-1,TGTGCCACCAGTGATCAAAGACAGAGCTCCTACAATGAGCAGTTCTTC,CATSDQRQSSYNEQFF
TRBD2,TRBJ2-3,NA,TRBV6-4,TGTGCCAGCACCGATAGCGGGAGCTCTGAAGATACGCAGTATTTT,CASTDSGSSEDTQYF
NA,TRBJ1-1,NA,TRBV15,TGTGCCACCAGCAGAGATCTCAGGGGGAACACTGAAGCTTTCTTT,CATSRDLRGNTEAFF
NA,TRBJ1-1,NA,TRBV15,TGTGCCACCCGAGAGGTTGGCTCCTCCGAAGCTTTCTTT,CATREVGSSEAFF
TRBD1,TRBJ2-5,NA,TRBV5-1,TGCGCCAGCAGTGCGGGGACAGGACAAGAGACCCAGTACTTC,CASSAGTGQETQYF
TRBD1,TRBJ1-2,NA,TRBV27,TGTGCCAGCAGTCGGGACAGTAACTATGGCTACACCTTC,CASSRDSNYGYTF
TRBD1,TRBJ1-5,once,TRBV28,TGTGCCAGCGCCATCAGGGGGGTTATGAATCAGCCCCAGCATTTT,CASAIRGVMNQPQHF
TRBD2,TRBJ2-3,NA,TRBV2,TGTGCCAGCACAGGACTAGCGGGAGGGGCAGATACGCAGTATTTT,CASTGLAGGADTQYF
NA,TRBJ1-3,NA,TRBV18,TGTGCCAGCTCACCAGACAGCTGGGGAAACACCATATATTTT,CASSPDSWGNTIYF
TRBD1,TRBJ1-2,NA,TRBV6-4,TGTGCCAGCAGTCCTTCGCCGGGACAGGGGATCGGCTACACCTTC,CASSPSPGQGIGYTF
TRBD1,TRBJ1-2,NA,TRBV6-5,TGTGCCAGCGCCTGGGACAGTCGCTATGGCTACACCTTC,CASAWDSRYGYTF
TRBD1,TRBJ1-5,NA,TRBV2,TGTGCCAGCAGATGGGGACAGGGCAATCAGCCCCAGCATTTT,CASRWGQGNQPQHF
TRBD2,TRBJ2-1,NA,TRBV27,TGTGCCAGCAGCCCCCAAGCCGGGACTAGCCTCAATGAGCAGTTCTTC,CASSPQAGTSLNEQFF
NA,TRBJ1-5,NA,TRBV6-2/TRBV6-3,TGTGCCAGCCGCCGGTCGGGTGATCAGCCCCAGCATTTT,CASRRSGDQPQHF
NA,TRBJ1-4,NA,TRBV6-1,TGTGCCAGCAGTGAAGGATGGAGCGCGGAAAAACTGTTTTTT,CASSEGWSAEKLFF
NA,TRBJ2-7,NA,TRBV19,TGTGCCAGTACCTCGACAGGTACAGAGCAGTACTTC,CASTSTGTEQYF
TRBD2,TRBJ2-5,once,TRBV19,TGTGCCAGTGCCCGGGGGGTTGGAGCGACCCAGTACTTC,CASARGVGATQYF
NA,TRBJ1-2,NA,TRBV4-2,TGTGCCAGCAGCCAAGAAGGTTGGGTTCGGGGGGCAAATGGCTACACCTTC,CASSQEGWVRGANGYTF